The 12 T cell receptor beta chains presented below share a single source sample, sequenced in a study of shared clonotypes between healthy human individuals (TCRdb year 2020). Library creation used the immunoSEQ multiplex PCR assay. Sourced from immuneACCESS, this table was stored by TCRdb with only in-frame sequences that have V and J called. A share of the clones is absent; for the studies checked, an unresolved V gene accounts for under half, and the remainder has no known explanation. The table for this sample lists around 2,000,000 clones; about 95% of them were counted only once. The ten largest clonotypes hold 1% to 1.3% of the sample. CD8 naive samples were obtained by positive selection for CCR7 among CD45RO-negative cells, yielding a CD45RA+CCR7+ population from which TemRA cells were excluded. Material: naive CD8+ T cells sorted from blood. According to the study, the label for this sample's cell subset or site signals: CD45RA+CCR7+. These receptors all stem from a man aged 18 to 35 in good health.

The rearrangement uses TRBV6-5 and TRBJ2-7; 14 bases fit TRBD2. After removal of 2 bases from V and 0 bases from J, the junction contained 0 bases not matched to a gene. Germline V lookup: CDR1 MNHEY, CDR2 SVGAGI. This CDR3 contains 16 residues. In DNA form, the CDR3 reads TGTGCCAGCAGTTACGGGACTAGCGGGAGCTCCTACGAGCAGTACTTC. This sequence encodes CASSYGTSGSSYEQYF.

V gene TRBV5-8 combines with J gene TRBJ2-7; 9 nucleotides match TRBD2. Trimming at V came to 5 bases and at J to 3 bases, leaving 6 bases not matched to a gene. The CDR3 is 14 residues long. Germline CDR1 SGHTS, CDR2 YDEGEE. The CDR3 nucleotides read TGTGCCAGCAGAACCTTTAGCGGGAGCTACGAGCAGTACTTC. As protein: CASRTFSGSYEQYF.

V usage is TRBV4-1 and J usage is TRBJ2-3; 8 bases are shared with TRBD1. J gave up 0 bases and V 1 base, and 6 bases lay outside the gene matches. The CDR3 contains 17 residues. From germline, CDR1 is MGHRA and CDR2 YSYEKL. Here the CDR3 DNA reads TGCGCCAGCAGCCAAGCGGGGACAGGCCCGAGCACAGATACGCAGTATTTT. This encodes CASSQAGTGPSTDTQYF.

This chain connects TRBV7-2 to TRBJ2-1; 7 nucleotides align to TRBD1. Germline trimming cut 3 bases from V and 3 bases from J; bases unmatched to any gene: 5. Germline-derived CDR1 and CDR2 are SGHTA and FQGNSA. This CDR3 contains 15 residues. The CDR3 nucleotides read TGTGCCAGCAGCTTTGCAGGGGGATACTACAATGAGCAGTTCTTC. This translates into CASSFAGGYYNEQFF.

V gene TRBV30 combines with J gene TRBJ2-3, with D perhaps TRBD1 (5 bases). CDR1 and CDR2 (germline): GTSNPN, SVGIG (reference sequence). This CDR3 is 13 amino acids long. V lost 2 bases to trimming and J lost 4 bases, with 10 bases between them. The CDR3 nucleotides are TGTGCCTGGAGTTCCACAGGCCCAGATACGCAGTATTTT. It translates to CAWSSTGPDTQYF.

The chain carries TRBV19 and TRBJ2-3, with D perhaps TRBD1 (5 bases). V gave up 5 bases and J gave up 4 bases, with 13 bases separating them. The germline CDR1 and CDR2 sequences are LNHDA and SQIVND (reference sequence). This CDR3 spans 14 amino acids. In DNA, the CDR3 is TGTGCCAGTAGTGGCCCACAGGAAGCAGATACGCAGTATTTT. The encoded protein is CASSGPQEADTQYF. The variable domain in full, completed from reference TRBV19 and TRBJ2-3, reads DGGITQSPKYLFRKEGQNVTLSCEQNLNHDAMYWYRQDPGQGLRLIYYSQIVNDFQKGDIAEGYSVSREKKESFPLTVTSAQKNPTAFYLCASSGPQEADTQYFGPGTRLTVL.

The V gene is TRBV5-1, the J gene TRBJ2-7; tentative D call: TRBD2 (6 bases). Looked up from germline, CDR1 is SGHRS and CDR2 is YFSETQ. V gave up 5 bases and J gave up 4 bases, with 19 bases separating them. The CDR3 covers 15 residues. Here the CDR3 DNA reads TGCGCCAGCAGTTTCTCCCTAGCAGGAGGGTACGAGCAGTACTTC. Amino acid sequence: CASSFSLAGGYEQYF.

The V call is TRBV11-1, the J call TRBJ2-7, with TRBD1 identical over 7 bases. The V segment lost 3 bases and the J segment 3 bases; nucleotides outside the gene matches: 8. The CDR3 length is 15 residues. The germline V gene has CDR1 SGHAT and CDR2 FQDESV (reference sequence). CDR3 in amino acids: CASSFSRTGYYEQYF. The CDR3 coding sequence is TGTGCCAGCAGCTTCTCCAGGACAGGCTACTACGAGCAGTACTTC.

This clone showed up just once. In the same sample, other DNA sequences code for this CDR3. V gene TRBV7-9 combines with J gene TRBJ2-3; perhaps TRBD2 as D (6 bases). Germline V gene data show CDR1 as SEHNR and CDR2 as FQNEAQ (reference sequence). Trimming stripped 4 bases from V and 0 bases from J, with 11 bases between. The CDR3 runs to 15 residues. CDR3 amino acids: CASSSPGLSTDTQYF. CDR3 sequence (DNA): TGTGCCAGCAGCTCCCCGGGACTCAGCACAGATACGCAGTATTTT.

The chain couples TRBV7-9 to TRBJ1-3, with D perhaps matching TRBD1 (6 bases). Germline values: CDR1 SEHNR, CDR2 FQNEAQ (reference sequence). This CDR3 contains 17 residues. Trimming shortened V by 5 bases and J by 0 bases, and 17 bases separated the two germline ends. In DNA, the CDR3 is TGTGCCAGCAGCGATTGGACAGAAGATCCCTCTGGAAACACCATATATTTT. It specifies CASSDWTEDPSGNTIYF.

The V call is TRBV7-6, the J call TRBJ2-5, with 11 bases aligning to TRBD2. Trimming cost V 2 bases and J 4 bases; bases outside gene matches: 15. The germline CDR1 and CDR2 sequences are SGHVS and FNYEAQ. The CDR3 sequence is 19 residues long. The CDR3 here is CASSLTPSLTSGGPETQYF. The DNA of the CDR3 is TGTGCCAGCAGCTTAACTCCCTCCCTTACTAGCGGGGGCCCAGAGACCCAGTACTTC.

The rearrangement uses TRBV11-2 and TRBJ2-2, with D possibly matching TRBD2 (5 bases). The CDR3 consists of 13 residues. Germline-derived CDR1 and CDR2 are SGHAT and FQNNGV. Trimming took 5 bases from V and 5 from J, leaving 9 bases between them. CDR3 sequence: CASSLLVTGELFF. In nucleotides, the CDR3 is TGTGCCAGCAGCCTACTAGTAACCGGGGAGCTGTTTTTT.